This T cell receptor (beta chain) is drawn from a study of T cells after yellow fever vaccination. This clonotype was counted ten times or more. TCRdb re-analysed the 5' RACE reads in MiXCR, keeping a single row per CDR3 protein. Of 40,000 to 50,000 distinct CDR3 sequences in the sample, 6.8% are singletons; the top ten hold about 15%. This CDR3 has 12 amino acids. Losses at the gene ends were 7 bases for V and 5 bases for J; bases not matched to a gene: 7. CDR1 and CDR2 (germline): SQVTM, ANQGSEA. This clonotype was sampled from a man aged 25-40 years who received the YFV17D yellow fever vaccine. This chain connects TRBV29-1 to TRBJ2-7, with 8 bases fitting TRBD1. Sequenced here: CD8+ T cells not binding an NS4B(214-222) dextramer, sorted from PBMCs, sampled 45 days after the yellow fever booster vaccination. The CDR3 is CSARTGFNEQYF. DNA for the CDR3: TGCAGCGCACGGACAGGGTTTAACGAGCAGTACTTC.